Listed below are T cell receptor beta chains from one sample, sequenced in a study of human T cells and chemical hapten exposure. MiXCR was run by TCRdb on the RACE reads, yielding one entry per CDR3 protein. The sample records roughly 110,000 distinct CDR3 sequences, more than 10% being singletons. Sequences were derived from whole blood, sampled in connection with sensitization to the hapten diphenylcyclopropenone (DPC). The source is a woman in her fifties or sixties with alopecia areata. Some clones in this sample may be carry-over from other donors' samples. Each CDR3 is given with its conserved first and last residue. D genes are given only for firm matches. Clone size is stated in some rows and not others, as once, few, many or a class when expanded.

abundance: many
d_gene: NA
v_gene: TRBV28
j_gene: TRBJ1-3
CDR3aa: CASTLPAGGNTIYF
CDR3nt: TGTGCCAGCACCCTTCCGGCAGGAGGAAACACCATATATTTT

abundance: few
d_gene: TRBD2
v_gene: TRBV7-2
j_gene: TRBJ2-2
CDR3aa: CASSLALVGLAAGELFF
CDR3nt: TGTGCCAGCAGCTTAGCTCTGGTGGGACTAGCGGCCGGGGAGCTGTTTTTT

abundance: many
d_gene: TRBD1
v_gene: TRBV4-1
j_gene: TRBJ1-4
CDR3aa: CASSQGWNRGYEKLFF
CDR3nt: TGCGCCAGCAGCCAAGGATGGAACAGGGGATATGAAAAACTGTTTTTT

abundance: few
d_gene: TRBD1
v_gene: TRBV4-1
j_gene: TRBJ1-5
CDR3aa: CASSQDPGTGLNQPQHF
CDR3nt: TGCGCCAGCAGCCAAGATCCCGGGACAGGGCTCAATCAGCCCCAGCATTTT

abundance: many
d_gene: TRBD2
v_gene: TRBV12-3/TRBV12-4
j_gene: TRBJ2-1
CDR3aa: CASHLTAGKAPEQFF
CDR3nt: TGTGCCAGCCATCTCACAGCGGGAAAGGCCCCTGAGCAGTTCTTC

abundance: many
d_gene: NA
v_gene: TRBV19
j_gene: TRBJ1-1
CDR3aa: CASGDSWSTEAFF
CDR3nt: TGTGCCAGTGGCGACAGTTGGTCCACTGAAGCTTTCTTT

abundance: NA
d_gene: NA
v_gene: TRBV7-2
j_gene: TRBJ2-3
CDR3aa: CASSPTAGLTTDTQYF
CDR3nt: TGTGCCAGCAGCCCAACCGCGGGACTTACCACAGATACGCAGTATTTT

abundance: few
d_gene: TRBD2
v_gene: TRBV7-2
j_gene: TRBJ2-1
CDR3aa: CASSLVAGVNEQFF
CDR3nt: TGTGCCAGCAGCTTAGTGGCGGGAGTAAATGAGCAGTTCTTC

abundance: NA
d_gene: TRBD2
v_gene: TRBV7-9
j_gene: TRBJ2-3
CDR3aa: CASSPFNVAGHSDTQYF
CDR3nt: TGTGCCAGCAGCCCCTTTAACGTAGCGGGACATTCAGATACGCAGTATTTT

abundance: few
d_gene: NA
v_gene: TRBV28
j_gene: TRBJ2-7
CDR3aa: CASSSPGTAPYEQYF
CDR3nt: TGTGCCAGCAGTTCCCCCGGGACGGCACCTTACGAGCAGTACTTC

abundance: few
d_gene: NA
v_gene: TRBV20-1
j_gene: TRBJ1-5
CDR3aa: CSACAAGYVGGNQPQHF
CDR3nt: TGCAGTGCTTGTGCGGCAGGGTATGTCGGTGGCAATCAGCCCCAGCATTTT

abundance: NA
d_gene: TRBD2
v_gene: TRBV11-1
j_gene: TRBJ2-1
CDR3aa: CASSSGLAGGVNEQFF
CDR3nt: TGTGCCAGCAGCTCCGGACTAGCGGGAGGTGTAAATGAGCAGTTCTTC

abundance: few
d_gene: NA
v_gene: TRBV15
j_gene: TRBJ1-5
CDR3aa: CATSRGWGSNQPQHF
CDR3nt: TGTGCCACCAGCAGAGGTTGGGGTAGCAATCAGCCCCAGCATTTT

abundance: NA
d_gene: NA
v_gene: TRBV7-8
j_gene: TRBJ1-4
CDR3aa: CASSLLGGRENLFF
CDR3nt: TGTGCCAGCAGCCTACTGGGGGGGAGGGAAAACCTGTTTTTT

abundance: many
d_gene: NA
v_gene: TRBV9
j_gene: TRBJ1-1
CDR3aa: CASSALMNTEAFF
CDR3nt: TGTGCCAGCAGCGCCCTAATGAACACTGAAGCTTTCTTT

abundance: many
d_gene: NA
v_gene: TRBV6-2/TRBV6-3
j_gene: TRBJ1-5
CDR3aa: CASSYSEDTHQPQHF
CDR3nt: TGTGCCAGCAGTTACTCAGAGGACACCCATCAGCCCCAGCATTTT

abundance: many
d_gene: NA
v_gene: TRBV27
j_gene: TRBJ2-2
CDR3aa: CASSVLGDGGELFF
CDR3nt: TGTGCCAGCAGCGTTCTAGGCGATGGCGGGGAGCTGTTTTTT

abundance: few
d_gene: TRBD1
v_gene: TRBV11-2
j_gene: TRBJ2-7
CDR3aa: CASSRDSPSEQYF
CDR3nt: TGTGCCAGCAGTAGGGACAGCCCTAGCGAGCAGTACTTC

abundance: NA
d_gene: TRBD1
v_gene: TRBV24-1
j_gene: TRBJ1-2
CDR3aa: CATSDDDRGRFGYTF
CDR3nt: TGTGCCACCAGTGATGACGACAGGGGGCGATTTGGCTACACCTTC

abundance: NA
d_gene: NA
v_gene: TRBV18
j_gene: TRBJ2-7
CDR3aa: CASSPPGTGSPYEQYF
CDR3nt: TGTGCCAGCTCACCCCCGGGGACTGGGTCGCCCTACGAGCAGTACTTC

abundance: few
d_gene: NA
v_gene: TRBV28
j_gene: TRBJ2-2
CDR3aa: CAGSQGTPGELFF
CDR3nt: TGTGCCGGGTCTCAAGGGACACCCGGGGAGCTGTTTTTT

abundance: many
d_gene: TRBD2
v_gene: TRBV11-2
j_gene: TRBJ2-1
CDR3aa: CASMRGRGGRDNEQFF
CDR3nt: TGTGCCAGCATGCGGGGCCGAGGCGGGAGGGACAATGAGCAGTTCTTC

abundance: NA
d_gene: NA
v_gene: TRBV19
j_gene: TRBJ1-5
CDR3aa: CASSPGVGPQHF
CDR3nt: TGTGCCAGTAGTCCCGGCGTCGGGCCCCAGCATTTT

abundance: many
d_gene: NA
v_gene: TRBV5-1
j_gene: TRBJ2-2
CDR3aa: CASSESGLGNTGELFF
CDR3nt: TGCGCCAGCAGCGAGAGTGGACTGGGGAACACCGGGGAGCTGTTTTTT

abundance: NA
d_gene: TRBD2
v_gene: TRBV7-8
j_gene: TRBJ2-7
CDR3aa: CASSLGTSGNHEQYF
CDR3nt: TGTGCCAGCAGCTTAGGGACTAGCGGGAATCACGAGCAGTACTTC

abundance: many
d_gene: NA
v_gene: TRBV6-2/TRBV6-3
j_gene: TRBJ2-3
CDR3aa: CASSYYGSTLTDTQYF
CDR3nt: TGTGCCAGCAGTTACTATGGGTCAACGCTCACAGATACGCAGTATTTT

abundance: NA
d_gene: TRBD1
v_gene: TRBV12-3/TRBV12-4
j_gene: TRBJ1-1
CDR3aa: CASSRGGGQISEAFF
CDR3nt: TGTGCCAGCAGCAGGGGAGGGGGCCAAATATCTGAAGCTTTCTTT

abundance: NA
d_gene: TRBD1
v_gene: TRBV18
j_gene: TRBJ1-5
CDR3aa: CASSPRPGGYYSNQPQHF
CDR3nt: TGTGCCAGCTCACCACGGCCAGGGGGGTATTATAGCAATCAGCCCCAGCATTTT

abundance: many
d_gene: TRBD2
v_gene: TRBV5-1
j_gene: TRBJ2-7
CDR3aa: CASSQGRLADSYEQYF
CDR3nt: TGCGCCAGCAGCCAAGGTCGACTAGCCGACTCCTACGAGCAGTACTTC

abundance: NA
d_gene: NA
v_gene: TRBV28
j_gene: TRBJ2-6
CDR3aa: CASSSDSGSGANVLTF
CDR3nt: TGTGCCAGCAGTTCCGATTCGGGCTCTGGGGCCAACGTCCTGACTTTC

abundance: few
d_gene: NA
v_gene: TRBV28
j_gene: TRBJ2-7
CDR3aa: CASSPTGSYEQYF
CDR3nt: TGTGCCAGCAGTCCTACGGGCAGCTACGAGCAGTACTTC

abundance: NA
d_gene: NA
v_gene: TRBV5-1
j_gene: TRBJ2-3
CDR3aa: CASSFRLATDTQYF
CDR3nt: TGCGCCAGCAGCTTCCGGCTAGCCACAGATACGCAGTATTTT

abundance: few
d_gene: NA
v_gene: TRBV11-2
j_gene: TRBJ2-5
CDR3aa: CASSFSDQETQYF
CDR3nt: TGTGCCAGCAGCTTCTCGGACCAAGAGACCCAGTACTTC